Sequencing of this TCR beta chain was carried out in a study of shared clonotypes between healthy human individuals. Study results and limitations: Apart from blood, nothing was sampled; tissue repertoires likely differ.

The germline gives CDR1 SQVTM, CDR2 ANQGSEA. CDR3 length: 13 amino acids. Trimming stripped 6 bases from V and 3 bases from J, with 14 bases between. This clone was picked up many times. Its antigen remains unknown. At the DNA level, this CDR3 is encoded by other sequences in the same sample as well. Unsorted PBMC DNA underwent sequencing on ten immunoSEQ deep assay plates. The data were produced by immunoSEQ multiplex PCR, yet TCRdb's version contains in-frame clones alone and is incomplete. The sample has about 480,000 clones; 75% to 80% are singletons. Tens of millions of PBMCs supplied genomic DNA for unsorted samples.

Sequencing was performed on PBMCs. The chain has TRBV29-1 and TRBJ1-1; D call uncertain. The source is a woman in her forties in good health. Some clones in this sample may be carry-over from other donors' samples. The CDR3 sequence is CSVTVGLDTEAFF. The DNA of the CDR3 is TGCAGCGTCACAGTAGGGTTAGACACTGAAGCTTTCTTT.